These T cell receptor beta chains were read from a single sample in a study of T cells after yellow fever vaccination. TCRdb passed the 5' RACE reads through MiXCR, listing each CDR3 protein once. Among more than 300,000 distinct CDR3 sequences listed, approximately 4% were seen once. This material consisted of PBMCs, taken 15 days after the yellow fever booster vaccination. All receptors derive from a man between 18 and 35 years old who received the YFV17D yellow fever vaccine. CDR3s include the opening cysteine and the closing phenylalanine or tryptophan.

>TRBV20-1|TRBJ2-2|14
CRRIRGATIGELFF
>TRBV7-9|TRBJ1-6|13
CAIQGGLDSPLHF
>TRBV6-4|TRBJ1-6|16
CASLLALNRGGSPLHF
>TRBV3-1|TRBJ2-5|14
CASSRLEGQETQYF
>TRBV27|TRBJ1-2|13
CASSNRRDYGYTF
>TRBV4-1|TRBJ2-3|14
CASSTGTSKDTQYF
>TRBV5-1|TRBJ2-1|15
CASLRGMGQPNEQFF
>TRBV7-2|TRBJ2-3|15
CASSLGGGNTDTQYF
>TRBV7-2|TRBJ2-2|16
CASSRSSGGTTGELFF
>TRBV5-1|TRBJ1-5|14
CASSLRGGNQPQHF
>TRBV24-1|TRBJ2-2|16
CATSTPGGGDTGELFF
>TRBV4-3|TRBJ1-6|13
CASSHPGLSPLHF
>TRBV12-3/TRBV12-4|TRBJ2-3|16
CASSPAGGGAGDTQYF
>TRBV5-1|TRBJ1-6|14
CASGQGASNSPLHF
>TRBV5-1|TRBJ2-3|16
CASSFDPGTGADTQYF
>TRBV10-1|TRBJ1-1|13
CASSFNGNTEAFF
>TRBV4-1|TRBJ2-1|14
CASSRPMQAGEQFF
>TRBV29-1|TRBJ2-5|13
CSVGGQAQETQYF
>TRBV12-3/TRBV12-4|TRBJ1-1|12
CASMSEASEAFF
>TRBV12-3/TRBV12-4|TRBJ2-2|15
CASSLGRQGSGELFF
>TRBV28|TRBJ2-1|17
CASSPPVPLAGANEQFF
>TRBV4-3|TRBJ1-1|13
CASSPGTDFQAFF
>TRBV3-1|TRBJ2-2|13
CASSQGGTRELFF
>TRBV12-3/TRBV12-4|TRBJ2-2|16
CASTPGTLKNTGELFF
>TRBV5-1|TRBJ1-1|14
CASSHNRASTEAFF
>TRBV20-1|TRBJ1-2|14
CSASKDRALRGYTF
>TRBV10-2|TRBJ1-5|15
CASSPSLGGHQPQHF
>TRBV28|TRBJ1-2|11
CASSATYGYTF
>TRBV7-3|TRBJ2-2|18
CASSLTSSGGVGTGELFF
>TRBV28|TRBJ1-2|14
CASSAGDLNYGYTF